These 27 T cell receptor beta chains originate from one sample sequenced in a study of regulatory T cells in long-lasting Graves disease. CDR3 regions were amplified by Arm-PCR using iRepertoire HTBI primers to build TCR beta libraries. TCRdb reprocessed the multiplex PCR reads via MiXCR and lists one record per CDR3 protein. Of around 500,000 distinct CDR3 sequences detected, around 13% appear once; the ten largest clones hold roughly 8.2%. As for time point: newly diagnosed GD, antithyroid drugs for less than 3 months. Generation of the TCR library employed RNA extracted from PBMCs. These data were also reused for a study on T cells in Graves' hyperthyroidism and ophthalmopathy.

Sequenced here: peripheral blood mononuclear cells (PBMCs), sampled at new diagnosis, from a patient treated with antithyroid drugs. The origin of the receptors is a woman aged 25 to 45 with Graves disease.

This clonotype was seen repeatedly, ten times or more. The rearrangement uses TRBV6-1 and TRBJ1-1; D is undetermined. V was shortened by 9 bases and J by 0 bases, with 8 bases between the two germline ends. The CDR3 runs to 12 residues. CDR1 MNHNS and CDR2 SASEGT come from the germline V gene. The CDR3 is CASGLMNTEAFF. The CDR3 DNA follows: TGTGCCAGTGGACTGATGAACACTGAAGCTTTCTTT.

This clonotype occurred a few times. This may be a read error, as it is one base from a much larger clone. This is likely a read error, given that the CDR3 carries no conserved phenylalanine or tryptophan at its end. The CDR3 reads CASSWQYYEQYL. The CDR3 nucleotides are TGTGCCAGCAGCTGGCAGTACTACGAGCAGTACCTC. The chain combines TRBV3-1 with TRBJ2-7; no clear D gene. Trimming took 5 bases from V and 3 from J, leaving 8 bases between them. In germline, CDR1 is LGHDT, CDR2 YNNKEL (reference sequence). This CDR3 region has 12 residues.

At least ten counts were recorded for this clonotype. The V gene is TRBV20-1, the J gene TRBJ2-1; no definite D call. The germline V gene has CDR1 DFQATT and CDR2 SNEGSKA (reference sequence). CDR3 length equals 11 residues. CDR3 loop: CGPLSDNEQFF. The CDR3 nucleotides read TGCGGTCCACTCTCAGACAATGAGCAGTTCTTC.

The sample holds many counts of this clonotype. The V call is TRBV12-3 or TRBV12-4, the J call TRBJ2-2; TRBD2 might be the D (6 bases). The CDR3 extends over 15 amino acids. Trimming stripped 6 bases from V and 4 bases from J, with 15 bases between. Written as DNA, the CDR3 is TGTGCCAGCAGCCCCAAGCGGGTATTCACCGGGGAGCTGTTTTTT. This translates into CASSPKRVFTGELFF.

This clonotype was observed many times. The V and J genes are TRBV29-1 and TRBJ2-7; 12 nucleotides align to TRBD1. CDR3 size: 14 residues. The germline gives CDR1 SQVTM, CDR2 ANQGSEA. J lost 4 bases, V lost 4 bases, and 5 bases had no gene match. Written as DNA, the CDR3 is TGCAGCGTTGGAGGGACAGGGGGCTATTACGAGCAGTACTTC. Amino acids: CSVGGTGGYYEQYF.

The chain combines TRBV19 with TRBJ2-3; D unresolved. This CDR3 has 12 residues. The germline CDR1 and CDR2 sequences are LNHDA and SQIVND (reference sequence). With 4 bases removed from V and 2 bases from J, the gap between germline ends came to 4 bases. The CDR3 DNA is TGTGCCAGTAGTAAGGCCACAGATACGCAGTATTTT. Translation gives CASSKATDTQYF.

The J gene is TRBJ1-5, the V gene TRBV19; D is ambiguous. Trimming took off 3 bases at V and 4 bases at J, with 13 bases between the two ends. The CDR3 length is 15 residues. CDR1 is LNHDA and CDR2 is SQIVND in the germline V gene (reference sequence). CDR3 in DNA: TGTGCCAGTAGTATCGTCGGCCCGGCAAATCAGCCCCAGCATTTT. Its translation is CASSIVGPANQPQHF.

The chain uses TRBV7-2 and TRBJ2-2; D call uncertain. CDR1 SGHTA and CDR2 FQGNSA come from the germline V gene. The CDR3 spans 16 residues. Trimming stripped 8 bases from V and 3 bases from J, with 19 bases between. The CDR3 DNA sequence: TGTGCCAGCGCTGAGGCGAGACCAAGAGACACCGGGGAGCTGTTTTTT. Protein product: CASAEARPRDTGELFF.

J is TRBJ1-5 and V is TRBV5-5, with D tentatively TRBD1 (5 bases). CDR1 SGHKS and CDR2 YYEKEE come from the germline V gene (reference sequence). The CDR3 totals 17 residues. Between the trimmed V and J ends, which lost 1 base and 3 bases, there was a span of 17 bases. CDR3 protein: CASSLRVVGGVNQPQHF. DNA for the CDR3: TGTGCCAGCAGCTTGCGAGTAGTCGGAGGGGTCAATCAGCCCCAGCATTTT.

There are many counts of this clonotype. This sequence joins TRBV20-1 and TRBJ1-1; 9 nucleotides agree with TRBD1. The germline CDR1 and CDR2 sequences are DFQATT and SNEGSKA (reference sequence). The length of the CDR3 is 13 residues. The CDR3 nucleotides are TGCAGCGCCCAGGGACAGGGGAACACTGAAGCTTTCTTT. As protein: CSAQGQGNTEAFF.

In this sample, this clonotype turned up many times. This chain links TRBV2 with TRBJ2-5; no firm D call. The germline CDR1 and CDR2 sequences are SNHLY and FYNNEI. The CDR3 is made up of 13 amino acids. Trimming pared 8 bases from V and 5 bases from J, leaving 15 bases between. CDR3 in DNA: TGTGCCAGCCAGTTAGAAGCCCGGGAGACCCAGTACTTC. It yields the protein CASQLEARETQYF.

Ten or more counts support this clonotype. V usage is TRBV18 and J usage is TRBJ1-4; the D is unclear. This CDR3 region has 14 residues. Germline loops: CDR1 KGHSH, CDR2 LQKENI. The V end lost 3 bases, the J end lost 3 bases, and 8 bases lay between the germline ends. In DNA form, the CDR3 reads TGTGCCAGCTCACCGTTACCGTCTAATGAAAAACTGTTTTTT. This translates into CASSPLPSNEKLFF.

This clonotype was detected only a few times. Since a much larger clone is just one base distant, this may be a read error. The gene calls are TRBV7-2 and TRBJ2-7; 7 bases align to TRBD2. The CDR3 has 15 residues. Looked up from germline, CDR1 is SGHTA and CDR2 is FQGNSA. The CDR3 is CAGSFRTGGNYEQYF. For the CDR3, the DNA is TGTGCCGGCAGCTTTAGGACGGGGGGAAACTACGAGCAGTACTTC.

This clonotype was found many times. The chain carries TRBV6-5 and TRBJ2-7; TRBD2 matches at 9 bases. This CDR3 is 19 amino acids long. Trimming removed 0 bases from V and 2 bases from J; junction bases left unmatched: 14. Germline CDR1 MNHEY, CDR2 SVGAGI. The CDR3 here is CASSYSKGRVAGETYEQYF. In DNA, the CDR3 is TGTGCCAGCAGTTACTCGAAGGGCCGGGTAGCGGGAGAAACCTACGAGCAGTACTTC.

This clonotype has a handful of counts. A much larger clone is a single base away; this may be a read error. V gene TRBV28 combines with J gene TRBJ1-5; 9 bases are shared with TRBD1. Germline V gene lookup returns CDR1 MDHEN and CDR2 SYDVKM. The trim removed 6 bases at V and 2 bases at J, leaving 8 bases unmatched. This CDR3 is 16 amino acids long. For the CDR3, the DNA is TGTGCCAGCAGAGTGGGACAGGGAAAAGGCAATCAGCCCCAGCATTTT. As protein: CASRVGQGKGNQPQHF.

The V gene is TRBV30, the J gene TRBJ1-4, with D unclear. Germline V gives CDR1 GTSNPN, CDR2 SVGIG (reference sequence). The ends were cut back, 2 bases at V and 7 bases at J, with 8 bases in the middle. This CDR3 has 12 residues. The CDR3 spells CAWSTRVEKLFF. DNA for the CDR3: TGTGCCTGGAGTACTCGGGTTGAAAAACTGTTTTTT.

This clonotype was recorded many times. The V gene is TRBV27, the J gene TRBJ2-5; 7 bases are shared with TRBD2. V dropped 3 bases and J dropped 1; count of bases not matched to a gene: 2. The V gene's germline CDR1 is MNHEY and CDR2 SMNVEV (reference sequence). The CDR3 loop spans 14 amino acids. In nucleotides, the CDR3 is TGTGCCAGCAGTTTGGGACTACTCCAAGAGACCCAGTACTTC. Its protein product is CASSLGLLQETQYF.

This clonotype has more than one count but fewer than ten. The chain has TRBV24-1 and TRBJ1-2, with D perhaps matching TRBD1 (5 bases). Trimming took 1 base from V and 4 from J, leaving 21 bases between them. CDR1 and CDR2 (germline): KGHDR, SFDVKD. This CDR3 region has 18 residues. The CDR3 DNA reads TGTGCCACCAGTGATTTAACCCGGGGGGGTGCGAACCGCTATGGCTACACCTTC. Translation: CATSDLTRGGANRYGYTF.

Of note for this clonotype: A far larger clone is just one base off, so this is likely a read error. The chain is built from TRBV28 and TRBJ2-7; 11 nucleotides align to TRBD1. The germline gives CDR1 MDHEN, CDR2 SYDVKM. CDR3 size: 15 residues. V gave up 6 bases and J gave up 7 bases; unmatched junction bases: 11. The CDR3 DNA is TGTGCCAGCAGGTACCGGGACAGGGGGAGCTATGAGCAGTACTTC. Its translation: CASRYRDRGSYEQYF.

This clonotype was detected only once. A read error is the likely source, as a far larger clone sits one nucleotide away. The V gene is TRBV20-1, the J gene TRBJ2-7, with 7 bases fitting TRBD2. The J call may be incorrect, as the DNA end agrees better with TRBJ2-1. Germline values: CDR1 DFQATT, CDR2 SNEGSKA (reference sequence). The CDR3 contains 17 residues. This CDR3 is CSAREVRGVVPYNEQFF. CDR3 coding DNA: TGCAGTGCTAGAGAAGTTCGGGGGGTCGTACCCTACAATGAGCAGTTCTTC.

This clonotype was observed a few times. The genes are TRBV10-3 and TRBJ2-3; D is possibly TRBD1 (6 bases). The CDR3 loop spans 16 amino acids. Trimming removed 8 bases at V and 2 bases at J, with 20 bases between. The germline CDR1 and CDR2 sequences are ENHRY and SYGVKD. The CDR3: CAIRPQAGANTDTQYF. Here the CDR3 DNA reads TGTGCCATCCGCCCTCAGGCAGGGGCGAACACAGATACGCAGTATTTT.

In its sample, this clonotype was seen a few times. The chain links TRBV19 to TRBJ2-7, with no clear D. Trimming left V 4 bases short and J 0 bases short, with 13 bases between. The CDR3 has 15 amino acids. CDR1 and CDR2 (germline): LNHDA, SQIVND (reference sequence). CDR3 in amino acids: CASSRSVLGSYEQYF. The CDR3 DNA reads as TGTGCCAGTAGTAGGTCTGTTTTGGGCTCCTACGAGCAGTACTTC.

The chain recombines TRBV5-5 with TRBJ1-5; no clear D gene. CDR1 is SGHKS and CDR2 is YYEKEE in the germline V gene (reference sequence). There are 13 residues in the CDR3. The ends were cut back, 4 bases at V and 7 bases at J, with 12 bases in the middle. The CDR3 DNA sequence: TGTGCCAGCAGCCGCGATACTTGGCAGCCCCAGCATTTT. Translated: CASSRDTWQPQHF.

This clonotype appeared many times. This chain joins TRBV18 and TRBJ1-6; 7 positions match TRBD1. There are 15 residues in the CDR3. CDR1 is KGHSH and CDR2 is LQKENI in the germline V gene. J gave up 7 bases and V 1 base, and 4 bases lay outside the gene matches. The CDR3 coding sequence is TGTGCCAGCTCACCACTCTCCAGGGGGAATTCACCCCTCCACTTT. Protein product: CASSPLSRGNSPLHF.

This rearrangement joins TRBV7-9 to TRBJ1-1, with D hard to call. The germline V gene encodes CDR1 SEHNR and CDR2 FQNEAQ (reference sequence). V lost 7 bases and J 0 bases, leaving 12 bases between the germline ends. The CDR3 has 14 amino acids. The CDR3 loop is CASMALAMNTEAFF. The CDR3 bases are TGTGCCAGCATGGCCCTAGCCATGAACACTGAAGCTTTCTTT.

The gene calls are TRBV4-1 and TRBJ1-1, with no clear D. Trimming shortened V by 0 bases and J by 2 bases, and 16 bases separated the two germline ends. The germline CDR1 and CDR2 sequences are MGHRA and YSYEKL. The CDR3 totals 17 residues. CDR3 DNA sequence: TGCGCCAGCAGCCAAGATCAATTACGCGCAGCTAACACTGAAGCTTTCTTT. It translates to CASSQDQLRAANTEAFF.

Ten or more counts support this clonotype. The genes are TRBV2 and TRBJ2-1, with 11 bases that match TRBD2. The CDR3 runs 17 residues. Germline trimming cut 4 bases from V and 4 bases from J; bases unmatched to any gene: 9. Germline CDR1 SNHLY, CDR2 FYNNEI. The CDR3 loop reads CASSVSPTSGTYNEQFF. For the CDR3, the DNA is TGTGCCAGCAGTGTTAGCCCGACTAGCGGGACTTACAATGAGCAGTTCTTC.